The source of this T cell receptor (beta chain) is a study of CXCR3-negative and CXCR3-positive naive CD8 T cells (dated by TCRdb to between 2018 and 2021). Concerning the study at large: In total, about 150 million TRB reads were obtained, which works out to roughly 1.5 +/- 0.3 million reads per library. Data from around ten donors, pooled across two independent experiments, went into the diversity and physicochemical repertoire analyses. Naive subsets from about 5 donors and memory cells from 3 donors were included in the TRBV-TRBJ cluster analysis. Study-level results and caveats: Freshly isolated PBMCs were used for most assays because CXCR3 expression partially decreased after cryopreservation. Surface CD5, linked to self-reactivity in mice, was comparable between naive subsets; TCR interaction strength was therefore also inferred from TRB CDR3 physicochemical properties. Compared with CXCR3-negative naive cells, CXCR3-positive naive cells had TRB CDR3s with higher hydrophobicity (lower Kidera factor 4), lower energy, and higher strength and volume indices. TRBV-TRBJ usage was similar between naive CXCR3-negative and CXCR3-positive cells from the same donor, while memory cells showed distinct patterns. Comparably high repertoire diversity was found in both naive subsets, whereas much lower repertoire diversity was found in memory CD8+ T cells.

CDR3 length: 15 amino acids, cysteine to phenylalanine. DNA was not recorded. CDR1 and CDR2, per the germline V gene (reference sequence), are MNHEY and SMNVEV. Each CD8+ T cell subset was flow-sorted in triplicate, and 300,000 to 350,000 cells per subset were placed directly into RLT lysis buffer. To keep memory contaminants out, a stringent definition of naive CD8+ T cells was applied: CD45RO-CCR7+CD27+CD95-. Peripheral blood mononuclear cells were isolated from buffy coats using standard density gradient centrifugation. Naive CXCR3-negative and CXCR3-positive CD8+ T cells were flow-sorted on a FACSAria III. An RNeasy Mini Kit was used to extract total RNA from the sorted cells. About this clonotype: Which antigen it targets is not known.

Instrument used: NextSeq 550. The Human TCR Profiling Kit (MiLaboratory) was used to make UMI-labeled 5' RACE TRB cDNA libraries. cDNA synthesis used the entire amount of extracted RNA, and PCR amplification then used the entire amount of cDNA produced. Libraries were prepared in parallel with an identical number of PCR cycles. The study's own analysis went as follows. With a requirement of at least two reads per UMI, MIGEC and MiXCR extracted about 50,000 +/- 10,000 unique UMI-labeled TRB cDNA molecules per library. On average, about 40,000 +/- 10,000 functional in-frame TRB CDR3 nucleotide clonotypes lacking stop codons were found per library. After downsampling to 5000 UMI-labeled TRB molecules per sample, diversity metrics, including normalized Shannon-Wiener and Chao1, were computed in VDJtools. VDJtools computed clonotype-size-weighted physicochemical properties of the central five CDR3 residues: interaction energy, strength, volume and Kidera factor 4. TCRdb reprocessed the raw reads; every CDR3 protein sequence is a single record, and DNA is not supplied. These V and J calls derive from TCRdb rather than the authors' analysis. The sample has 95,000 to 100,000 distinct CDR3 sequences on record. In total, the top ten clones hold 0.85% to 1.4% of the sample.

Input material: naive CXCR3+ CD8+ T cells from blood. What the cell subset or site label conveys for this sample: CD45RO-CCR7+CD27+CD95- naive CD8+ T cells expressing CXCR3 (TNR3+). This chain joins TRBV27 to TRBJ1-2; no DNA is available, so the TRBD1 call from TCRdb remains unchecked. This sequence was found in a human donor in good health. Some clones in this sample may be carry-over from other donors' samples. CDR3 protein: CASIPGQGATGGYTF.